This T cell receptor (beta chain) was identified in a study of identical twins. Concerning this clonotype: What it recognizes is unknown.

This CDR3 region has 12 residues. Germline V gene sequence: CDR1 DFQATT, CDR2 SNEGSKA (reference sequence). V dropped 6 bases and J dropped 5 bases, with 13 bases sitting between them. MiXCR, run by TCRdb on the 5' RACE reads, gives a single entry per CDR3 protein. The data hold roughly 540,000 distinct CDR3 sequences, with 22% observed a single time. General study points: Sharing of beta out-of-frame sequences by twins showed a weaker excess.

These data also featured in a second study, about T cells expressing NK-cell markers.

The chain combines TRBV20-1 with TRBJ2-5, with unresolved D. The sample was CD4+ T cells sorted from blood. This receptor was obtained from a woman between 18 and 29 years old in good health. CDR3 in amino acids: CSAVNSAETQYF. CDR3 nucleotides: TGCAGTGCCGTTAATTCCGCGGAGACCCAGTACTTC.